This T cell receptor beta chain was observed in a study of T cells after yellow fever vaccination. Study at large: Fractions with few cells were prepared using SMART-Seq v4 Ultra Low Input.

They built TCR cDNA with 5'RACE template switching, a step that put in a universal primer site and UMIs. TCRdb fed the 5' RACE reads into MiXCR, producing one record per CDR3 protein. Among tens of thousands of distinct CDR3 sequences, just over 6.5% were seen once, and the ten largest hold 30% to 45%. The CDR3 totals 16 residues. The V segment lost 3 bases and the J segment 1 base; nucleotides outside the gene matches: 3. The germline V gene has CDR1 SGDLS and CDR2 YYNGEE. Study-level points and caveats: Detected again after the booster were most primary-vaccination clones, at approximately 95% CD4 and approximately 90% CD8.

This clonotype was seen a few times. Its antigen remains unidentified. The receptor was isolated from a man younger than 35 who received the YFV17D yellow fever vaccine. The source material was CD8+ T cells sorted from PBMCs, sampled about 41 days after the first yellow fever vaccination. The V gene is TRBV9, the J gene TRBJ2-2; 10 bases match TRBD2. The CDR3 spells CASSGGLALNTGELFF. The CDR3 DNA reads as TGTGCCAGCAGCGGGGGACTAGCGCTGAACACCGGGGAGCTGTTTTTT.